This T cell receptor (beta chain) was retrieved from a study of memory CD8 T cells in hepatitis C reinfection. Produced via immunoSEQ multiplex PCR; TCRdb's table is partial and in-frame only. The table lists 50,000 or so clones, nearly 90% of them singletons. The CDR3 extends over 14 amino acids. Germline CDR1 and CDR2: SGHNT and YYREEE (reference sequence). Trimming took 10 bases from V and 7 from J, leaving 20 bases between them. Specified time point: pre-reinfection, 55 to 20 weeks before reinfection detection. Sorted cells were sequenced directly ex vivo without any in vitro expansion. The sequence was collected from a man between 18 and 29 years old with hepatitis C virus infection. The genes are TRBV5-4 and TRBJ1-4, with D possibly matching TRBD1 (5 bases). Sequenced sample: naive CD8+ T cells sorted from blood. CDR3: CASSSGTGGEKLFF. The CDR3 region has the DNA TGTGCCTCCTCCTCAGGGACCGGGGGTGAAAAACTGTTTTTT. Full variable domain (rest looked up from reference TRBV5-4 and TRBJ1-4): ETGVTQSPTHLIKTRGQQVTLRCSSQSGHNTVSWYQQALGQGPQFIFQYYREEENGRGNFPPRFSGLQFPNYSSELNVNALELDDSALYLCASSSGTGGEKLFFGSGTQLSVL.